This record concerns one T cell receptor (beta chain) sequence. Libraries were prepared by immunoSEQ multiplex PCR; TCRdb keeps only in-frame clonotypes and omits some of them. The profile shows 150,000 to 200,000 clones, approximately 87% of them singletons. Among Cohort 3 donors, those recovered had two negative PCRs, clearance, or symptom resolution. The sample comes from a study of blood T cell repertoires in COVID-19. Looked up from germline, CDR1 is SGHRS and CDR2 is YFSETQ. V shed 0 bases and J 2 bases; nucleotides not matched to a gene: 5. The CDR3 runs to 16 residues. This TCR derives from a woman between 50 and 59 years old who had recovered from COVID-19. The J gene is TRBJ2-5, the V gene TRBV5-1; 9 bases are a match to TRBD1. Sequencing was performed on PBMCs or T cells enriched from blood (not recorded which). CDR3 loop: CASSLVGQGRQETQYF. CDR3 in DNA: TGCGCCAGCAGCTTGGTGGGACAGGGACGACAAGAGACCCAGTACTTC.